These 2 T cell receptor beta chains share one sample of origin, sequenced in a study of blood T cells in healthy people across ages. With a J-beta primer mix and a sample-barcoded 5' primer, a second PCR ran 7 to 11 cycles. TCRdb redid the calling of the 5' RACE reads with MiXCR, one entry per CDR3 protein. Here the sample spans some 1,800,000 distinct CDR3 sequences, approximately 39% being singletons. The source material was blood. Receptors originate from a human donor in good health.

This chain connects TRBV5-1 to TRBJ2-7, with TRBD2 identical over 7 bases. The V gene end was trimmed by 0 bases and the J gene end by 3 bases; junction bases not matched to a gene: 9. This CDR3 spans 16 amino acids. CDR1 is SGHRS and CDR2 is YFSETQ in the germline V gene. CDR3 nucleotides: TGCGCCAGCAGCTTGGTATCGCTAGCGGAACTCTACGAGCAGTACTTC. It encodes CASSLVSLAELYEQYF.

V is TRBV3-1 and J is TRBJ2-7; 9 nucleotides agree with TRBD1. The germline V gene encodes CDR1 LGHDT and CDR2 YNNKEL (reference sequence). Trimming at V came to 4 bases and at J to 0 bases, leaving 7 bases not matched to a gene. The CDR3 loop spans 16 amino acids. CDR3 sequence: CASSPLRGQGSYEQYF. CDR3 sequence (DNA): TGTGCCAGCAGCCCTCTCCGGGGACAGGGCTCCTACGAGCAGTACTTC.